The clone carrying this T cell receptor (beta chain) was detected only a few times. The CDR3 extends over 12 amino acids. Germline loops: CDR1 SQVTM, CDR2 ANQGSEA. Trimming removed 7 bases from V and 5 bases from J, with 14 bases in between. Construction of the TCRbeta library involved unique molecular identifiers. TCRdb re-derived calls from the PCR reads in MiXCR, one entry per CDR3 protein. The sample records 440,000 or so distinct CDR3 sequences, approximately 10% being singletons. This sample stems from a study of T-cell reconstitution after alpha-beta-depleted transplantation in children. Specimen: PBMCs from the stem cell graft donor, collected from the stem cell graft. The chain has TRBV29-1 and TRBJ2-5; D possibly matches TRBD1 or TRBD2 (5 bases each). This sequence originates from a human donor who donated a stem cell graft to a child with acute myeloid leukemia. The CDR3 loop reads CSGLGRTETQYF. The CDR3 coding sequence is TGCAGCGGTCTGGGACGCACGGAGACCCAGTACTTC.